This T cell receptor beta chain stems from a study of T cells expressing NK-cell markers. The wider study: According to the study, TCR beta repertoires originated from sorted CD3+CD56+NKG2C+, CD3+CD56+NKG2C- and CD3+CD56-NKG2C+ T cells.

No DNA is given; TCRdb re-called the 5' RACE reads and lists each CDR3 protein once. The table lists 350,000 to 500,000 distinct CDR3 sequences. On this clonotype itself: Its antigen is currently unknown.

Study-level points and caveats: Evidence did not settle whether expanded NKG2C+ T cell clones targeted HCMV. A range of roughly 1.0-7.0% of CD8+ T cells consisted of dominant NKG2C+ clonotypes in 5 to 7 donors.

Germline lookup yields CDR1 DFQATT and CDR2 SNEGSKA (reference sequence). The CDR3 is 14 amino acids. Sample: blood T cells: a sorted CD56 or NKG2C T cell subset, CD4+ or CD8+ T cells, or bulk PBMC T cells (not recorded which). This TCR derives from a woman aged 18-70 years in good health. The chain carries TRBV20-1 and TRBJ2-1; TCRdb picks TRBD2, but there is no DNA to check that call. CDR3 region: CSALQPGLAGDRFF.